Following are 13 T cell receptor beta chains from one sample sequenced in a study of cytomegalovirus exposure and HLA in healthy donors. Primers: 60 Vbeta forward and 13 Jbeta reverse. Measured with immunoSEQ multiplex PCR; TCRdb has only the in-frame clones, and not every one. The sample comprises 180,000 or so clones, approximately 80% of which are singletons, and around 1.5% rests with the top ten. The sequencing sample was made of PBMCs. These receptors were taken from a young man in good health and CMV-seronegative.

In DNA, the CDR3 is TGTGCCAGCAGTAGTCTAGCGGGGGGCAGGGATACGCAGTATTTT. This gives the protein CASSSLAGGRDTQYF. The rearrangement joins TRBV6-1 to TRBJ2-3; 11 bases agree with TRBD2. The J segment lost 6 bases and the V segment lost 5 bases, leaving 7 bases of the junction unmatched. The CDR3 covers 15 residues. In germline, CDR1 is MNHNS, CDR2 SASEGT.

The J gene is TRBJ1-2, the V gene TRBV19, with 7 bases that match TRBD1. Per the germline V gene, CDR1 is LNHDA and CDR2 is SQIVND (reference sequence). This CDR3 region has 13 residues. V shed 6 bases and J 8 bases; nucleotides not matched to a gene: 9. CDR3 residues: CASRHEGARGYTF. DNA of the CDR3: TGTGCCAGTAGACATGAGGGGGCGAGGGGCTACACCTTC.

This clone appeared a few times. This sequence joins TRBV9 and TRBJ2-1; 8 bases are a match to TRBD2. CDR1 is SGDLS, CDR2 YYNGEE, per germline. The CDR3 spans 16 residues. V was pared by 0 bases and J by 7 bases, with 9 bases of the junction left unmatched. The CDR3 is CASSVGNGRAGNEQFF. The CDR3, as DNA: TGTGCCAGCAGCGTAGGTAACGGGAGGGCCGGTAATGAGCAGTTCTTC.

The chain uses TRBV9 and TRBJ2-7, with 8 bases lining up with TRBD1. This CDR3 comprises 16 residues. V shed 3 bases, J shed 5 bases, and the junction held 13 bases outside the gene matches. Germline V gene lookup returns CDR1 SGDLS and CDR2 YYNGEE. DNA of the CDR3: TGTGCCAGCAGCGCACAGGGATTCGGACAGGGTCACGAGCAGTACTTC. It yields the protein CASSAQGFGQGHEQYF.

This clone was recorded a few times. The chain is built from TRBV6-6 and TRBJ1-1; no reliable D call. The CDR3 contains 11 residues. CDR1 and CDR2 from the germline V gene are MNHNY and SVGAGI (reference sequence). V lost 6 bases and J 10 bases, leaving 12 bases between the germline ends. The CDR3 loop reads CASSLVPGAFF. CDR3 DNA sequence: TGTGCCAGCAGCCTCGTGCCCGGAGCTTTCTTT.

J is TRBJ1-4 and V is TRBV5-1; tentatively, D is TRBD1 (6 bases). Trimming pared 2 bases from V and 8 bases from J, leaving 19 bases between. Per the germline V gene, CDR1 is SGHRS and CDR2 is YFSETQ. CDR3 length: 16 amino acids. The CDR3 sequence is CASSFAMGGLGEKLFF. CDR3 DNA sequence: TGCGCCAGCAGCTTCGCGATGGGGGGGCTGGGGGAAAAACTGTTTTTT.

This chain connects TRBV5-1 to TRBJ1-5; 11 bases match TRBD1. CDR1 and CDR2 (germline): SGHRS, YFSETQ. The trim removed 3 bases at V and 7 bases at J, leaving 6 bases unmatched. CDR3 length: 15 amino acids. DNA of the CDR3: TGCGCCAGCAGCTACGGACAGGGGGCAGGGCAGCCCCAGCATTTT. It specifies CASSYGQGAGQPQHF.

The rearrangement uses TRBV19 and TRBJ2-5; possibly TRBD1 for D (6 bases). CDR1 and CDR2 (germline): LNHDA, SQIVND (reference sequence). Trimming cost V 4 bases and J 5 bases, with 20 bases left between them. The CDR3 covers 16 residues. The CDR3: CASSKTGLGHGETQYF. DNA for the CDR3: TGTGCCAGTAGTAAAACAGGGCTGGGGCACGGGGAGACCCAGTACTTC.

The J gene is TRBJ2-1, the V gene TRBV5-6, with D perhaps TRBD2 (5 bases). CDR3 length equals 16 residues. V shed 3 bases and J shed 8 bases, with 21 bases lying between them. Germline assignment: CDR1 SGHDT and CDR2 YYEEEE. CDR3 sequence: CASSSPVGIRRDEQFF. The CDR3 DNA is TGTGCCAGCAGCTCGCCTGTCGGGATCAGAAGGGATGAGCAGTTCTTC.

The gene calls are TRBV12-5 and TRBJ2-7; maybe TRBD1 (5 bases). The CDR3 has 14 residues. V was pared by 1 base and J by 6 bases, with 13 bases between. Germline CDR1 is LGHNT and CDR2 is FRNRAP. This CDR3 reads CASGLEGFLGEQYF. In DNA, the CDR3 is TGTGCTAGTGGTTTGGAGGGGTTCCTGGGCGAGCAGTACTTC.

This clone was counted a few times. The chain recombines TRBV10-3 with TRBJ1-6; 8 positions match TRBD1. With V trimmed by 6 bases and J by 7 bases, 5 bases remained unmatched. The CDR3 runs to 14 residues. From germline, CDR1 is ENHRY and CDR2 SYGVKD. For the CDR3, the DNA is TGTGCCATCAGGACAGGGGCCGAAAATTCACCCCTCCACTTT. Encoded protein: CAIRTGAENSPLHF.

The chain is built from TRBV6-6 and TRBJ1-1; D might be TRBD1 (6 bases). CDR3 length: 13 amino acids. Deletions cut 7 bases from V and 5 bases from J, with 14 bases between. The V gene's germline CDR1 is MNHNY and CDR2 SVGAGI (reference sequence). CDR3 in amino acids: CASTPAGETEAFF. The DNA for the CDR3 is TGTGCCAGCACCCCAGCAGGGGAAACTGAAGCTTTCTTT.

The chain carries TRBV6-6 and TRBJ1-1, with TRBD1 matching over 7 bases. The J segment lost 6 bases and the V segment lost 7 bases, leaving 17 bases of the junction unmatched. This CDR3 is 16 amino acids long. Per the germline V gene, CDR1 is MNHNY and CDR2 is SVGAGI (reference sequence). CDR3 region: CASTPPLGQGVAEAFF. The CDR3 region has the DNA TGTGCCAGCACCCCACCCCTCGGGCAGGGGGTCGCTGAAGCTTTCTTT.